This T cell receptor beta chain was identified in a study of response to subunit inactivated influenza vaccine. CDR3 length: 15 amino acids. Unmatched junction bases numbered 8, after V lost 2 bases and J lost 2 bases. The germline CDR1 and CDR2 sequences are DFQATT and SNEGSKA (reference sequence). This clonotype was observed a few times. Its specificity is not known. A single record per CDR3 protein comes from TCRdb applying MiXCR to the RT-PCR reads. The sample lists about 160,000 distinct CDR3 sequences; approximately 11% were seen once. Study results and limitations: The authors suggested that every seasonal influenza vaccination recruits few new T cells.

Sequences were derived from non-naive T cells sorted from PBMCs, sampled roughly 46 days after vaccination. The rearrangement joins TRBV20-1 to TRBJ2-7, with 8 nucleotides matching TRBD1. This clonotype was sampled from a middle-aged man who received an inactivated influenza vaccine. This chain's CDR3 is CSARPGQGKTYEQYF. The CDR3 coding sequence is TGCAGTGCTAGACCCGGACAGGGAAAGACCTACGAGCAGTACTTC.